The clone carrying this T cell receptor beta chain was detected ten times or more. Its antigen is unidentified. The TCR beta library used iRepertoire HTBI primers with Arm-PCR amplification of CDR3. A single record per CDR3 protein comes from TCRdb applying MiXCR to the multiplex PCR reads. The sample comprises hundreds of thousands of distinct CDR3 sequences, less than 25% of which are singletons, and 10% to 15% rests with the top ten. V lost 6 bases and J lost 4; bases outside the gene matches: 18. The germline CDR1 and CDR2 sequences are MDHEN and SYDVKM. The CDR3 covers 17 residues. This sample was included in a study of regulatory T cells in long-lasting Graves disease. Sample time point: persistent/refractory GD, antithyroid drugs over 5 years with positive TRAb. From RNA extracted from PBMCs, the TCR library was made. Overall study findings and caveats: Lower TCR diversity was seen in persistent Graves' patients than in newly diagnosed ones. Favored gene segments in persistent disease were TRBV28, TRBJ1-2 and TRBJ2-5.

This sequence joins TRBV28 and TRBJ2-7; 7 positions match TRBD2. The sequence derives from a female donor with Graves disease. Sequencing used peripheral blood mononuclear cells (PBMCs), obtained when the disease was refractory, from a patient treated with antithyroid drugs. CDR3: CASRERGYYTNKYEQYF. CDR3 bases: TGTGCCAGCAGGGAGCGGGGCTATTATACGAATAAATACGAGCAGTACTTC.